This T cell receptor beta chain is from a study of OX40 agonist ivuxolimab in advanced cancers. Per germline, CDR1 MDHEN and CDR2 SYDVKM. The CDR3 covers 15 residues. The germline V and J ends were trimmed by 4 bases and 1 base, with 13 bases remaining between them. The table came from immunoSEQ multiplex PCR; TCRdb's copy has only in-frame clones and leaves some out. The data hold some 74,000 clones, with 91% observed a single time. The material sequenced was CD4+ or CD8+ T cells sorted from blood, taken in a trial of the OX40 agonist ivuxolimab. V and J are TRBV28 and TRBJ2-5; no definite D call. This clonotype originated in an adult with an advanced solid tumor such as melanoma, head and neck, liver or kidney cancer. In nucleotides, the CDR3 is TGTGCCAGCAGTTCCATACTTGGCTTCCAAGAGACCCAGTACTTC. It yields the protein CASSSILGFQETQYF.